The 19 T cell receptor beta chains listed next were all sequenced from one sample in a study of blood T cell repertoires in COVID-19. Assay used: immunoSEQ multiplex PCR; TCRdb lists only in-frame clones, some missing. In the table there are 150,000 to 200,000 clones, roughly 87% of which are singletons. Sequencing was carried out using PBMCs or T cells enriched from blood (not recorded which). Every receptor here comes from a man in his fifties or sixties who had recovered from COVID-19.

V and J are TRBV3-1 (or the pseudogene TRBV3-2) and TRBJ1-4; 9 nucleotides agree with TRBD1. The CDR3 length is 17 residues. Germline V lookup: CDR1 LGHDT, CDR2 YNNKEL (reference sequence). Losses at the gene ends were 4 bases for V and 4 bases for J; bases not matched to a gene: 10. CDR3 DNA sequence: TGTGCCAGCAGCCGGTTCGGACAGGGGATAGGTAATGAAAAACTGTTTTTT. Protein sequence: CASSRFGQGIGNEKLFF.

This chain connects TRBV27 to TRBJ1-5, with D possibly matching TRBD1 (5 bases). This CDR3 is built from 16 residues. V was shortened by 5 bases and J by 2 bases, with 16 bases between the two germline ends. Germline lookup yields CDR1 MNHEY and CDR2 SMNVEV (reference sequence). As DNA, the CDR3 is TGTGCCAGCAGTGGCCTTACAGGTCCCGGCAATCAGCCCCAGCATTTT. Translation gives CASSGLTGPGNQPQHF.

The chain couples TRBV18 to TRBJ2-3; 8 bases align to TRBD1. V gave up 3 bases and J gave up 4 bases; unmatched junction bases: 6. The CDR3 runs to 15 residues. Looked up from germline, CDR1 is KGHSH and CDR2 is LQKENI. CDR3 DNA sequence: TGTGCCAGCTCACCCCTCCGACAGGGGTCAGATACGCAGTATTTT. Its translation: CASSPLRQGSDTQYF.

V is TRBV20-1 and J is TRBJ2-7, with D perhaps matching TRBD1 (5 bases). The CDR3 length is 13 residues. V lost 3 bases and J 0 bases, leaving 9 bases between the germline ends. Germline V gives CDR1 DFQATT, CDR2 SNEGSKA (reference sequence). The CDR3 reads CSASSRGSYEQYF. DNA of the CDR3: TGCAGTGCTAGTAGTAGGGGCTCCTACGAGCAGTACTTC.

V usage is TRBV5-1 and J usage is TRBJ2-5, with D perhaps TRBD2 (7 bases). Germline-derived CDR1 and CDR2 are SGHRS and YFSETQ. The CDR3 consists of 14 residues. Trimming left V 6 bases short and J 2 bases short, with 14 bases between. The CDR3 is CASMEGGTQETQYF. Written as DNA, the CDR3 is TGCGCCAGCATGGAGGGGGGGACTCAAGAGACCCAGTACTTC.

This chain connects TRBV9 to TRBJ1-4; weak D call: TRBD1 (6 bases). The V gene's germline CDR1 is SGDLS and CDR2 YYNGEE. Deletions cut 1 base from V and 5 bases from J, with 12 bases between. The length of the CDR3 is 15 residues. The DNA for the CDR3 is TGTGCCAGCAGCGTAAGTCCCACAGGGAATGAAAAACTGTTTTTT. As protein: CASSVSPTGNEKLFF.

Only a few counts were recorded for this clone. The chain carries TRBV28 and TRBJ1-2; tentative D call: TRBD1 (5 bases). Germline lookup yields CDR1 MDHEN and CDR2 SYDVKM. This CDR3 has 12 residues. V lost 11 bases to trimming and J lost 4 bases, with 14 bases between them. The CDR3 sequence is CALKTESYGYTF. The DNA of the CDR3 is TGTGCCCTAAAGACAGAGAGCTATGGCTACACCTTC.

The rearrangement joins TRBV7-8 to TRBJ2-1; 8 bases map to TRBD1. Germline trimming cut 5 bases from V and 6 bases from J; bases unmatched to any gene: 6. Germline V gives CDR1 SGHVS, CDR2 FQNEAQ. The CDR3 extends over 14 amino acids. Here the CDR3 DNA reads TGTGCCAGCAGCCTTTGGACAGGGTCCAATGAGCAGTTCTTC. It is translated as CASSLWTGSNEQFF.

DNA for the CDR3: TGTGCCAGCAGGGGACAGGGGAGCTCCTACAATGAGCAGTTCTTC. Translated, it gives CASRGQGSSYNEQFF. V and J are TRBV28 and TRBJ2-1, with 10 positions matching TRBD1. The CDR3 has 15 amino acids. V gave up 6 bases and J gave up 0 bases; unmatched junction bases: 2. Germline CDR1 and CDR2: MDHEN and SYDVKM.

The chain employs TRBV9 and TRBJ2-3; D possibly corresponds to TRBD2 (5 bases). Deletions cut 0 bases from V and 2 bases from J, with 10 bases between. Germline-derived CDR1 and CDR2 are SGDLS and YYNGEE. This CDR3 is 15 amino acids long. The CDR3 DNA reads as TGTGCCAGCAGCGTAGAAGCGGTGGACACAGATACGCAGTATTTT. This translates into CASSVEAVDTDTQYF.

This clone was detected once. This chain links TRBV5-1 with TRBJ2-5; 9 bases match TRBD2. The CDR3 consists of 16 residues. With V trimmed by 0 bases and J by 0 bases, 3 bases remained unmatched. Germline V gives CDR1 SGHRS, CDR2 YFSETQ. DNA for the CDR3: TGCGCCAGCAGCTTGGTACTAGCGGGCCACCAAGAGACCCAGTACTTC. As protein: CASSLVLAGHQETQYF.

This chain connects TRBV5-4 to TRBJ2-7, with D possibly matching TRBD1 (6 bases). The CDR3 has 15 residues. V lost 0 bases to trimming and J lost 5 bases, with 15 bases between them. Germline CDR1 reads SGHNT; CDR2 reads YYREEE (reference sequence). The CDR3 loop is CASSLDAGVVHEQYF. In nucleotides, the CDR3 is TGTGCCAGCAGCTTGGACGCAGGGGTCGTCCACGAGCAGTACTTC. Supplemented by reference TRBV5-4 and TRBJ2-7, the full variable domain reads ETGVTQSPTHLIKTRGQQVTLRCSSQSGHNTVSWYQQALGQGPQFIFQYYREEENGRGNFPPRFSGLQFPNYSSELNVNALELDDSALYLCASSLDAGVVHEQYFGPGTRLTVT.

This chain uses TRBV2 with TRBJ2-2; D gene ambiguous. In germline, CDR1 is SNHLY, CDR2 FYNNEI. Trimming removed 7 bases at V and 3 bases at J, with 15 bases between. The CDR3 extends over 15 amino acids. The CDR3 protein is CASNVGQVDTGELFF. CDR3 in DNA: TGTGCCAGCAACGTTGGCCAGGTGGACACCGGGGAGCTGTTTTTT.

The V gene is TRBV6-5, the J gene TRBJ1-1, with D unclear. The germline V gene encodes CDR1 MNHEY and CDR2 SVGAGI. V lost 5 bases and J lost 1, with 14 bases in between. The length of the CDR3 is 15 residues. The CDR3 protein is CASSPGSRPNTEAFF. Here the CDR3 DNA reads TGTGCCAGCAGTCCAGGATCCCGGCCGAACACTGAAGCTTTCTTT.

The chain combines TRBV28 with TRBJ1-2; D is perhaps TRBD1 (6 bases). The CDR3 covers 15 residues. From germline, CDR1 is MDHEN and CDR2 SYDVKM. V lost 2 bases, J lost 8 bases, and 18 bases lay in between. The CDR3 loop is CASSLGGSRPYGYTF. CDR3 sequence (DNA): TGTGCCAGCAGTTTAGGGGGCAGCCGACCCTACGGCTACACCTTC.

The rearrangement uses TRBV12-3 or TRBV12-4 and TRBJ2-3; weak D call: TRBD2 (5 bases). Deletions cut 6 bases from V and 3 bases from J, with 7 bases between. This CDR3 comprises 12 residues. CDR3 sequence reads: CASRRETDTQYF. CDR3 nucleotide sequence: TGTGCCAGCAGGAGGGAGACAGATACGCAGTATTTT.

This rearrangement joins TRBV5-1 to TRBJ2-2; 7 nucleotides align to TRBD2. V was clipped by 4 bases and J by 7 bases; unmatched bases: 10. Germline loops: CDR1 SGHRS, CDR2 YFSETQ. The CDR3 is 15 amino acids. The CDR3 DNA sequence: TGCGCCAGCAGCCTCAATCTGGGAGGGAACGGGGAGCTGTTTTTT. This sequence encodes CASSLNLGGNGELFF.

CDR3 amino acids: CASSMGQSGAEAFF. The CDR3 DNA follows: TGTGCCAGTAGTATGGGCCAATCGGGGGCTGAAGCTTTCTTT. This chain uses TRBV19 with TRBJ1-1; the D gene is possibly TRBD1 (5 bases). Germline-derived CDR1 and CDR2 are LNHDA and SQIVND (reference sequence). The ends were cut back, 3 bases at V and 6 bases at J, with 14 bases in the middle. The CDR3 totals 14 residues.

V is TRBV6-5 and J is TRBJ1-5, with TRBD1 identical over 10 bases. There are 16 residues in the CDR3. V trimming: 4 bases; J trimming: 3 bases; junction bases outside the gene matches: 6. Germline CDR1 and CDR2: MNHEY and SVGAGI. The CDR3 nucleotides read TGTGCCAGCAGTTTCCGGGACAGGGGCCCCAATCAGCCCCAGCATTTT. Amino acid sequence: CASSFRDRGPNQPQHF.